This TCR beta chain was identified during a study of cytomegalovirus exposure and HLA in healthy donors. Study outcomes and limitations: Highest at DRB1 and lowest at HLA-C, TCR association rates differed among HLA loci in a later analysis. Looking again later, the authors saw that most CMV-associated TCR beta chains seemed HLA-restricted. The authors enumerated over 150 TCR beta chains as linked to cytomegalovirus.

Of note for this clone: The target antigen is unknown.

It was with 60 Vbeta and 13 Jbeta primers that the PCR ran. Authors' data handling: Around 9.9 million shared chains were among the roughly 80 million unique TCR beta chains that a later analysis counted. Clones were read by immunoSEQ multiplex PCR, and TCRdb kept only the in-frame ones, dropping some. The V and J calls and clone size were taken over from that table, and D and trimming were inferred from the DNA. The data contain some 110,000 clones, 70% to 80% of them seen just once; the ten biggest clones take up 2.1%. V was pared by 6 bases and J by 4 bases, with 8 bases between. The CDR3 sequence is 12 residues long. Germline-derived CDR1 and CDR2 are SEHNR and FQNEAQ (reference sequence).

The source is a man under 40 in good health and CMV-seronegative. Sequencing was performed on PBMCs. This chain joins TRBV7-9 and TRBJ2-3, with D uncertain. The CDR3 loop is CASRPISDTQYF. CDR3 coding DNA: TGTGCCAGCAGGCCTATCTCAGATACGCAGTATTTT. The full variable domain, completed using reference TRBV7-9 and TRBJ2-3, is DTGVSQNPRHKITKRGQNVTFRCDPISEHNRLYWYRQTLGQGPEFLTYFQNEAQLEKSRLLSDRFSAERPKGSFSTLEIQRTEQGDSAMYLCASRPISDTQYFGPGTRLTVL.